This T cell receptor (beta chain) is from a study of regulatory T cells in long-lasting Graves disease. Building of the TCR beta libraries involved iRepertoire HTBI primers and Arm-PCR of CDR3 regions. A single record per CDR3 protein comes from TCRdb applying MiXCR to the multiplex PCR reads. The profile shows 440,000 or so distinct CDR3 sequences, 15% of them singletons. Germline V gives CDR1 SQVTM, CDR2 ANQGSEA. This CDR3 has 12 amino acids. Trimming removed 4 bases at V and 1 base at J, with 5 bases between. This clonotype was found many times. Its matching antigen is unknown. Study-level points and caveats: Persistent disease preferred TRBV28, TRBJ1-2 and TRBJ2-5; new disease, TRBV20-1 and TRBJ2-1.

This sample's time point: newly diagnosed GD, antithyroid drugs for less than 3 months. RNA from PBMCs was the source of the TCR library. The same sample was also studied in work on T cells in Graves' hyperthyroidism and ophthalmopathy.

This TCR was recovered from a woman in her twenties or thirties with Graves disease. The V and J genes are TRBV29-1 and TRBJ1-5; D possibly corresponds to TRBD1 (5 bases). This specimen was peripheral blood mononuclear cells (PBMCs), taken at new diagnosis, from a patient treated with antithyroid drugs. CDR3 nucleotide sequence: TGCAGCGTTGGGGACAGCAATCAGCCCCAGCATTTT. Amino acid sequence: CSVGDSNQPQHF. Variable domain in full (rest from reference TRBV29-1 and TRBJ1-5): SAVISQKPSRDICQRGTSLTIQCQVDSQVTMMFWYRQQPGQSLTLIATANQGSEATYESGFVIDKFPISRPNLTFSTLTVSNMSPEDSSIYLCSVGDSNQPQHFGDGTRLSIL.